These 21 T cell receptor beta chains were all obtained from the same sample, sequenced in a study of blood T cell repertoires in COVID-19. Generated by immunoSEQ multiplex PCR, the TCRdb table keeps only in-frame clones and is missing some. The sample includes about 27,000 clones, 83% of them seen just once. The sequencing input was peripheral blood. The receptors stem from a man in his 70s with active COVID-19.

The rearrangement uses TRBV5-1 and TRBJ1-2; D unclear. The CDR3 is 12 residues long. V was pared by 0 bases and J by 8 bases, with 8 bases between. Germline lookup yields CDR1 SGHRS and CDR2 YFSETQ. The CDR3 nucleotides read TGCGCCAGCAGCTTGGACGGGAAGGGCTACACCTTC. Translation: CASSLDGKGYTF.

There are a few counts of this clone. V gene TRBV29-1 combines with J gene TRBJ2-2; 11 bases line up with TRBD1. The CDR3 is made up of 14 amino acids. V trimming: 4 bases; J trimming: 5 bases; junction bases outside the gene matches: 3. Germline V gene sequence: CDR1 SQVTM, CDR2 ANQGSEA. The CDR3, as DNA: TGCAGCGTTGCGGACAGGGGGCGTACCGGGGAGCTGTTTTTT. Its translation is CSVADRGRTGELFF.

This chain connects TRBV6-2 or TRBV6-3 to TRBJ2-5, with unresolved D. The CDR3 has 12 residues. The germline V gene has CDR1 MNHEY and CDR2 SVGEGT. V was cut by 2 bases and J by 7 bases, with 8 bases left in between. The CDR3, as DNA: TGTGCCAGCAGTTACCTTGGCGGGACCCAGTACTTC. It yields the protein CASSYLGGTQYF.

The J gene is TRBJ1-1, the V gene TRBV29-1, with TRBD1 matching over 8 bases. Germline V lookup: CDR1 SQVTM, CDR2 ANQGSEA. The CDR3 contains 14 residues. Trimming took 7 bases from V and 5 from J; bases not matched to a gene: 12. The CDR3 DNA is TGCAGCGCCCGGACCGGGACAGGTTCTACTGAAGCTTTCTTT. Translated, it gives CSARTGTGSTEAFF.

The chain links TRBV7-8 to TRBJ1-1; 7 bases map to TRBD1. Germline values: CDR1 SGHVS, CDR2 FQNEAQ. CDR3 size: 15 residues. Trimming cost V 1 base and J 3 bases; bases outside gene matches: 5. This chain's CDR3 is CASSLGGQPYTEAFF. CDR3 bases: TGTGCCAGCAGCTTAGGGGGACAGCCTTACACTGAAGCTTTCTTT.

V is TRBV3-1 (or the pseudogene TRBV3-2) and J is TRBJ2-5; D is perhaps TRBD2 (6 bases). The CDR3 runs 13 residues. Germline values: CDR1 LGHDT, CDR2 YNNKEL (reference sequence). Deletions cut 4 bases from V and 4 bases from J, with 10 bases between. The CDR3 sequence: CASSPAGSETQYF. The CDR3 DNA sequence: TGTGCCAGCAGCCCGGCGGGGTCAGAGACCCAGTACTTC.

The gene calls are TRBV5-5 and TRBJ2-1, with 15 bases fitting TRBD2. Germline V gives CDR1 SGHKS, CDR2 YYEKEE (reference sequence). The CDR3 is 20 amino acids. Trimming took 4 bases from V and 0 from J; bases not matched to a gene: 11. As DNA, the CDR3 is TGTGCCAGCAGCCACAGGGGACTAGCGGGAGGATGGAGCTCCTACAATGAGCAGTTCTTC. The encoded protein is CASSHRGLAGGWSSYNEQFF.

The V and J genes are TRBV7-9 and TRBJ2-1; 7 nucleotides match TRBD2. Germline V lookup: CDR1 SEHNR, CDR2 FQNEAQ (reference sequence). This CDR3 has 15 amino acids. After removal of 5 bases from V and 8 bases from J, the junction contained 12 bases not matched to a gene. The CDR3 here is CASSQGRGEVDEQFF. CDR3 DNA sequence: TGTGCCAGCAGCCAAGGTCGGGGGGAGGTCGATGAGCAGTTCTTC.

V is TRBV5-4 and J is TRBJ2-2; 8 bases match TRBD2. V dropped 4 bases and J dropped 0; count of bases not matched to a gene: 8. The length of the CDR3 is 17 residues. Germline loops: CDR1 SGHNT, CDR2 YYREEE (reference sequence). CDR3 residues: CASSRPIAGTNTGELFF. Here the CDR3 DNA reads TGTGCCAGCAGCCGACCTATAGCGGGGACGAACACCGGGGAGCTGTTTTTT.

The CDR3 nucleotides are TGTGCCAGCAGTTATACTAGCGGGAGTAGAAATACGCAGTATTTT. It translates to CASSYTSGSRNTQYF. The V gene is TRBV28, the J gene TRBJ2-3; TRBD2 matches at 11 bases. The ends lost 4 bases at V and 7 bases at J; junction bases unmatched: 7. Germline assignment: CDR1 MDHEN and CDR2 SYDVKM. This CDR3 is built from 15 residues.

The gene calls are TRBV6-5 and TRBJ1-1; 7 bases agree with TRBD1. Trimming removed 6 bases from V and 11 bases from J; junction bases left unmatched: 15. CDR1 and CDR2 from the germline V gene are MNHEY and SVGAGI. The CDR3 has 14 amino acids. The CDR3 loop is CASRVEGARSGAFF. CDR3 DNA: TGTGCCAGCAGGGTGGAGGGGGCGAGAAGTGGGGCTTTCTTT.

This chain links TRBV5-1 with TRBJ1-1; tentative D call: TRBD1 (5 bases). CDR1 SGHRS and CDR2 YFSETQ come from the germline V gene. This CDR3 has 15 amino acids. The V and J ends lost 0 bases and 1 base respectively, with 10 bases between them. CDR3 DNA: TGCGCCAGCAGCTTGGTCGGGGGTCCGAACACTGAAGCTTTCTTT. Its protein product is CASSLVGGPNTEAFF.

V and J are TRBV29-1 and TRBJ2-1, with 7 positions matching TRBD2. In germline, CDR1 is SQVTM, CDR2 ANQGSEA. There are 14 residues in the CDR3. After removal of 7 bases from V and 2 bases from J, the junction contained 8 bases not matched to a gene. The CDR3 region has the DNA TGCAGCGCTGCTAGCGGCAGGACCTACAATGAGCAGTTCTTC. It codes for CSAASGRTYNEQFF.

The rearrangement joins TRBV5-1 to TRBJ2-3, with 7 bases identical to TRBD2. The CDR3 length is 15 residues. Germline values: CDR1 SGHRS, CDR2 YFSETQ. J was trimmed by 0 bases and V by 3 bases; bases with no gene match: 4. The chain's CDR3 is CASSSSGASTDTQYF. DNA for the CDR3: TGCGCCAGCAGCTCGAGCGGGGCGAGCACAGATACGCAGTATTTT.

This clone was counted a single time. The chain has TRBV2 and TRBJ2-7; D might be TRBD2 (6 bases). Germline V gene sequence: CDR1 SNHLY, CDR2 FYNNEI. Trimming took off 11 bases at V and 7 bases at J, with 18 bases between the two ends. This CDR3 spans 12 amino acids. The CDR3 reads CAGGTDTREQYF. The CDR3 DNA reads as TGTGCCGGGGGGACGGATACGAGGGAGCAGTACTTC.

The rearrangement joins TRBV9 to TRBJ2-3; a possible D gene is TRBD2 (5 bases). The CDR3 runs to 14 residues. The V gene lost 1 base and the J gene lost 5 bases, with 11 bases spanning the gap. Germline V gene sequence: CDR1 SGDLS, CDR2 YYNGEE. CDR3 sequence (DNA): TGTGCCAGCAGCGTATTCGGGAATAAAGATACGCAGTATTTT. It yields the protein CASSVFGNKDTQYF.

The chain uses TRBV6-6 and TRBJ2-1; TRBD2 aligns across 7 bases. Per the germline V gene, CDR1 is MNHNY and CDR2 is SVGAGI (reference sequence). This CDR3 comprises 16 residues. The junction had 9 bases not matched to a gene; V was cut back by 6 bases and J by 1 base. CDR3 sequence reads: CASSPHASGSYNEQFF. CDR3 in DNA: TGTGCCAGCAGCCCTCATGCTAGCGGATCCTACAATGAGCAGTTCTTC.

This chain uses TRBV18 with TRBJ1-1; perhaps TRBD1 as D (5 bases). The germline CDR1 and CDR2 sequences are KGHSH and LQKENI. Trimming stripped 2 bases from V and 1 base from J, with 8 bases between. This CDR3 is 14 amino acids long. The CDR3: CASSPGGGNTEAFF. The CDR3 DNA follows: TGTGCCAGCTCACCAGGCGGGGGGAACACTGAAGCTTTCTTT.

The chain couples TRBV11-2 to TRBJ2-7, with 7 positions matching TRBD1. Trimming removed 6 bases from V and 1 base from J; junction bases left unmatched: 6. In germline, CDR1 is SGHAT, CDR2 FQNNGV. There are 14 residues in the CDR3. The CDR3 here is CASRRAGGSYEQYF. The CDR3 region has the DNA TGTGCCAGCAGACGGGCAGGGGGATCCTACGAGCAGTACTTC.

The chain couples TRBV7-3 to TRBJ1-2, with unresolved D. The CDR3 has 15 residues. Germline assignment: CDR1 SGHTA and CDR2 FQGTGA. The ends were cut back, 5 bases at V and 4 bases at J, with 17 bases in the middle. The CDR3 DNA is TGTGCCAGCAGCCACGGGAGGCTGCGTGGCTATGGCTACACCTTC. Translating gives CASSHGRLRGYGYTF.

The rearrangement links TRBV18 to TRBJ2-7; TRBD1 aligns across 7 bases. CDR3 length: 16 amino acids. V lost 0 bases and J lost 2; bases outside the gene matches: 7. Looked up from germline, CDR1 is KGHSH and CDR2 is LQKENI. The CDR3 DNA is TGTGCCAGCTCACCACCGGCAGGGGGTGGAACCTACGAGCAGTACTTC. Protein: CASSPPAGGGTYEQYF.